This TCR beta chain was observed in a study of cytomegalovirus exposure and HLA in healthy donors. The PCR used 60 Vbeta and 13 Jbeta primers. Generated by immunoSEQ multiplex PCR, the TCRdb table keeps only in-frame clones and is missing some. The sample includes more than 95,000 clones, about four fifths of them seen just once. Germline-derived CDR1 and CDR2 are SGHNT and YENEEA. This CDR3 region has 13 residues. Trimming stripped 5 bases from V and 11 bases from J, with 18 bases between. The rearrangement joins TRBV11-3 to TRBJ1-1; tentative D call: TRBD1 (6 bases). Sample: PBMCs. This receptor was taken from a man aged 25-45 years in good health and CMV-seropositive. The CDR3 sequence is CASSPTVTGRAFF. The CDR3 coding sequence is TGTGCCAGCAGCCCAACCGTTACAGGGCGTGCTTTCTTT.